Listed below are T cell receptor beta chains from one sample, sequenced in a study of T cell repertoires in cytomegalovirus infection. Their antigens are not known. TCRdb reprocessed the reads with MiXCR, giving one entry per CDR3 protein. The table includes some 920,000 distinct CDR3 sequences, about a third detected once. The sample here was cultured CD8+ T cells from PBMCs, taken from culture after CMV antigen stimulation. The receptor source for this set is a human donor in good health (CMV status not recorded). Some clones in this sample may be carry-over from other donors' samples. Both conserved end residues are part of each CDR3. D genes are given only for firm matches. Expanded clones get a size class; other rows say once, few or many, or leave the size out.

TRBV2	13	NA	TRBJ1-1	NA	CASTWTAYTEAFF	TGTGCCAGCACTTGGACAGCCTACACTGAAGCTTTCTTT
TRBV4-3	14	TRBD2	TRBJ2-3	many	CASSQRGGTDTQYF	TGTGCCAGCAGCCAGCGGGGGGGAACAGATACGCAGTATTTT
TRBV7-6	9	NA	TRBJ2-7	NA	CASSDRRYF	TGTGCCAGCAGCGACAGACGTTACTTC
TRBV20-1	14	TRBD2	TRBJ2-5	few	CSARDTLAGLTQYF	TGCAGTGCTAGAGATACACTAGCGGGTTTGACCCAGTACTTC
TRBV27	12	NA	TRBJ1-1	NA	CASSFGPGEAFF	TGTGCCAGCAGTTTTGGACCCGGTGAAGCTTTCTTT
TRBV18	15	TRBD2	TRBJ2-1	few	CASSLLSGGSNEQFF	TGTGCCAGCTCACTCCTTAGCGGGGGGTCCAATGAGCAGTTCTTC
TRBV7-2	13	NA	TRBJ1-2	many	CASSLLGADGYTF	TGTGCCAGCAGCTTATTGGGGGCCGATGGCTACACCTTC
TRBV27	20	NA	TRBJ2-1	NA	CASSVQQPITSQSPGNEQFF	TGTGCCAGCAGTGTACAACAACCTATTACTAGCCAAAGCCCGGGGAATGAGCAGTTCTTC
TRBV4-2	15	NA	TRBJ1-5	NA	CASSQEAGLGQPQHF	TGTGCCAGCAGCCAAGAGGCAGGGTTAGGGCAGCCCCAGCATTTT
TRBV11-2	15	NA	TRBJ2-2	few	CASSLAGGGPGELFF	TGTGCCAGCAGCTTAGCGGGGGGCGGTCCCGGGGAGCTGTTTTTT
TRBV5-4	14	NA	TRBJ2-7	NA	CASSLGGRSYEQYF	TGTGCCAGCAGCTTGGGGGGCAGATCCTACGAGCAGTACTTC
TRBV4-1	15	TRBD2	TRBJ2-1	few	CASSQLRRGDNEQFF	TGCGCCAGCAGCCAACTTCGGCGGGGGGACAATGAGCAGTTCTTC
TRBV6-6	17	NA	TRBJ2-1	NA	CASSWTGTIEVNNEQFF	TGTGCCAGCAGTTGGACCGGGACCATAGAAGTTAACAATGAGCAGTTCTTC
TRBV4-1	14	NA	TRBJ1-5	NA	CASSQDRRPQPQHF	TGCGCCAGCAGCCAAGATCGTCGGCCACAGCCCCAGCATTTT
TRBV28	15	NA	TRBJ1-5	NA	CASSHTGPGDQPQHF	TGTGCCAGCAGTCATACAGGGCCGGGGGACCAGCCCCAGCATTTT
TRBV20-1	17	NA	TRBJ2-1	once	CSARARARGSSYNEQFF	TGCAGTGCTAGAGCCCGTGCGCGGGGAAGCTCCTACAATGAGCAGTTCTTC
TRBV25-1	13	NA	TRBJ2-3	NA	CASSLKFLDTQYF	TGTGCCAGCAGTCTTAAATTTCTAGATACGCAGTATTTT
TRBV4-2	14	NA	TRBJ2-1	NA	CASSQYGTYNEQFF	TGTGCCAGCAGCCAGTACGGAACCTACAATGAGCAGTTCTTC
TRBV19	16	NA	TRBJ1-3	NA	CASNIRTETGGNTIYF	TGTGCCAGTAATATCAGGACCGAGACGGGAGGAAACACCATATATTTT
TRBV6-5	19	TRBD1	TRBJ1-4	NA	CASREDRVEMGATNEKLFF	TGTGCCAGCAGGGAAGACAGGGTTGAAATGGGAGCAACTAATGAAAAACTGTTTTTT
TRBV19	16	NA	TRBJ2-1	NA	CASSISSNSALYEQFF	TGTGCCAGTAGTATTAGTTCCAATTCGGCCCTCTATGAGCAGTTCTTC
TRBV12-3/TRBV12-4	16	TRBD2	TRBJ2-1	many	CASSDEGLAGNNEQFF	TGTGCCAGCAGTGACGAGGGACTAGCGGGGAACAATGAGCAGTTCTTC
TRBV10-3	15	TRBD1	TRBJ1-2	many	CAITETGQDFHGYTF	TGTGCCATCACTGAAACGGGACAGGATTTTCATGGCTACACCTTC
TRBV6-1	11	NA	TRBJ1-2	NA	CASMADYGYTF	TGTGCCAGCATGGCTGACTATGGCTACACCTTC
TRBV6-5	14	NA	TRBJ1-5	NA	CASSYSARYQPQHF	TGTGCCAGCAGTTACTCGGCCAGATATCAGCCCCAGCATTTT
TRBV29-1	15	NA	TRBJ2-2	NA	CSVEEPGVNTGELFF	TGCAGCGTTGAAGAACCGGGGGTGAACACCGGGGAGCTGTTTTTT
TRBV6-2/TRBV6-3	12	NA	TRBJ1-1	once	CVSNLGNTEAFF	TGTGTCAGCAATTTGGGGAACACTGAAGCTTTCTTT
TRBV7-9	16	TRBD1	TRBJ2-1	many	CASRPPGQGKENEQFF	TGTGCCAGCAGGCCCCCGGGACAGGGGAAGGAGAATGAGCAGTTCTTC
TRBV5-4	15	TRBD1	TRBJ1-3	NA	CASSLGQGRGNTIYF	TGTGCCAGCAGCTTGGGACAGGGACGTGGAAACACCATATATTTT
TRBV7-9	16	TRBD2	TRBJ2-7	few	CASSSGTSGGYYEQYF	TGTGCCAGCAGTTCCGGGACTAGCGGGGGTTACTACGAGCAGTACTTC
TRBV2	18	NA	TRBJ1-2	NA	CASSESRGRRTSGFGYTF	TGTGCCAGCAGTGAAAGTCGAGGCAGGCGCACCTCCGGGTTCGGCTACACCTTC
TRBV7-7	13	NA	TRBJ1-1	few	CASSLSGDSEAFF	TGTGCTAGCAGCTTATCCGGGGATTCTGAAGCTTTCTTT
TRBV6-2/TRBV6-3	15	NA	TRBJ2-2	NA	CASSYFGGNTGELFF	TGTGCCAGCAGTTACTTTGGGGGCAACACCGGGGAGCTGTTTTTT
TRBV7-6	18	TRBD1	TRBJ2-5	many	CASSLEFGTGDSGETQYF	TGTGCCAGCAGCTTAGAGTTCGGGACAGGGGATTCGGGGGAGACCCAGTACTTC
TRBV6-2/TRBV6-3	12	NA	TRBJ2-1	NA	CASGVRHNEQFF	TGTGCCAGCGGCGTTAGACACAATGAGCAGTTCTTC
TRBV15	12	NA	TRBJ2-2	NA	CATRGDTGELFF	TGTGCCACCAGGGGGGATACCGGGGAGCTGTTTTTT
TRBV11-3	17	TRBD2	TRBJ2-7	NA	CASSPGTSGAAPYEQYF	TGTGCCAGCAGCCCCGGGACTAGCGGGGCTGCGCCCTACGAGCAGTACTTC
TRBV5-5	15	NA	TRBJ1-1	NA	CASSPHRKMNTEAFF	TGTGCCAGCAGCCCGCACAGGAAAATGAACACTGAAGCTTTCTTT
TRBV20-1	16	NA	TRBJ2-1	NA	CSASPRAGNSYNEQFF	TGCAGTGCTAGCCCCAGGGCAGGCAACTCCTACAATGAGCAGTTCTTC
TRBV7-2	17	NA	TRBJ1-6	many	CASSPTPRLRGVSPLHF	TGTGCCAGCAGCCCAACGCCGAGACTAAGAGGGGTATCACCCCTCCACTTT
TRBV27	16	NA	TRBJ2-7	few	CASSLASGEFLYEQYF	TGTGCCAGCAGTTTGGCCTCAGGGGAATTTTTGTACGAGCAGTACTTC
TRBV7-9	13	NA	TRBJ1-1	NA	CASRGDGGTEAFF	TGTGCCAGCAGAGGGGACGGCGGCACTGAAGCTTTCTTT
TRBV7-9	15	NA	TRBJ2-3	NA	CASSPAASRTDTQYF	TGTGCCAGCAGCCCAGCGGCCTCCCGCACAGATACGCAGTATTTT
TRBV7-9	11	TRBD2	TRBJ2-7	NA	CASTRGGEQYF	TGTGCCAGCACCCGGGGGGGCGAGCAGTACTTC
TRBV4-3	14	NA	TRBJ2-1	NA	CASSQGSAWDEQFF	TGCGCCAGCAGCCAAGGGTCGGCCTGGGATGAGCAGTTCTTC
TRBV7-6	14	NA	TRBJ1-1	few	CATNGGGWNTEAFF	TGTGCCACCAACGGGGGGGGTTGGAACACTGAAGCTTTCTTT
TRBV5-1	15	NA	TRBJ1-1	NA	CASSFSSPPGTEAFF	TGCGCCAGCAGCTTCTCTAGTCCCCCGGGGACTGAAGCTTTCTTT
TRBV6-2/TRBV6-3	15	NA	TRBJ2-1	NA	CASRSVISSYNEQFF	TGTGCCAGCAGGTCCGTAATTAGCTCCTACAATGAGCAGTTCTTC
TRBV5-6	15	NA	TRBJ2-4	NA	CASSSDEGGWNIQYF	TGTGCCAGCAGCTCGGACGAAGGGGGATGGAACATTCAGTACTTC
TRBV19	13	TRBD1	TRBJ2-1	NA	CASMGQGYHEQFF	TGTGCCAGTATGGGACAGGGGTACCATGAGCAGTTCTTC
TRBV18	13	TRBD1	TRBJ1-1	NA	CASDQGANTETFF	TGTGCCAGCGATCAGGGGGCGAACACTGAAACTTTCTTT
TRBV4-1	16	TRBD1	TRBJ1-5	few	CASSRVQGSSNQPQHF	TGCGCCAGCAGCCGAGTACAGGGGTCTAGCAATCAGCCCCAGCATTTT
TRBV12-3/TRBV12-4	14	NA	TRBJ1-2	NA	CASSLAPRADGYTF	TGTGCCAGCAGTTTAGCGCCCCGGGCTGATGGCTACACCTTC
TRBV27	17	NA	TRBJ1-2	once	CASSLSLGFASNYGYTF	TGTGCCAGCAGTTTATCACTGGGCTTCGCCTCTAACTATGGCTACACCTTC
TRBV14	15	NA	TRBJ2-1	NA	CASSQDWGQHNEQFF	TGTGCCAGCAGCCAAGATTGGGGACAACACAATGAGCAGTTCTTC
TRBV20-1	16	TRBD2	TRBJ2-1	few	CSARTSGGTGNNEQFF	TGCAGTGCTAGGACTAGCGGGGGAACCGGGAACAATGAGCAGTTCTTC
TRBV6-6	11	NA	TRBJ2-3	many	CASSSGDTQYF	TGTGCCAGCAGCTCGGGGGATACGCAGTATTTT
TRBV7-8	14	TRBD1	TRBJ2-1	many	CASSLGGQNNEQFF	TGTGCCAGCAGCTTAGGGGGACAGAACAATGAGCAGTTCTTC
TRBV7-2	15	NA	TRBJ2-1	many	CASSLDAGSYNEQFF	TGTGCCAGCAGCTTAGATGCGGGGTCCTACAATGAGCAGTTCTTC